The 10 T cell receptor beta chains presented below share a single source sample, sequenced in a study of cytomegalovirus exposure and HLA in healthy donors. The PCR used 60 Vbeta and 13 Jbeta primers. Some clones are missing from TCRdb's copy, which holds only in-frame ones; the method was immunoSEQ multiplex PCR. The table shows about 120,000 clones, with about 79% occurring only once. The sequenced sample consisted of PBMCs. The source of these receptors is a man aged 25 to 45 in good health and CMV-seropositive.

The rearrangement uses TRBV7-8 and TRBJ1-5, with no clear D. Germline CDR1 SGHVS, CDR2 FQNEAQ. The germline V and J ends were trimmed by 0 bases and 3 bases, with 9 bases remaining between them. The CDR3 totals 15 residues. CDR3 DNA sequence: TGTGCCAGCAGCTTAGCGATCGGTTACAATCAGCCCCAGCATTTT. Amino acid sequence: CASSLAIGYNQPQHF.

The chain recombines TRBV27 with TRBJ1-6; D is unclear. CDR3 size: 14 residues. Germline V gene lookup returns CDR1 MNHEY and CDR2 SMNVEV (reference sequence). V lost 5 bases, J lost 5 bases, and 10 bases lay in between. The DNA for the CDR3 is TGTGCCAGCAGTCCGACTCCAGATAATTCACCCCTCCACTTT. Translating it yields CASSPTPDNSPLHF.

The count of this clone is one. This chain connects TRBV6-4 to TRBJ2-1, with D hard to call. CDR1 and CDR2 (germline): MRHNA, SNTAGT. The CDR3 runs 13 residues. Trimming pared 2 bases from V and 5 bases from J, leaving 7 bases between. The CDR3 reads CASSDGENNEQFF. CDR3 in DNA: TGTGCCAGCAGTGACGGAGAAAACAATGAGCAGTTCTTC.

This clone occurred once. V is TRBV4-2 and J is TRBJ1-2; D call uncertain. V was trimmed by 0 bases and J by 5 bases, leaving 10 bases between them. CDR3 length: 14 amino acids. CDR1 is LGHNA, CDR2 YNFKEQ, per germline. The DNA for the CDR3 is TGTGCCAGCAGCCAAGAATTACGGGAGTATGGCTACACCTTC. Translating gives CASSQELREYGYTF.

J is TRBJ1-1 and V is TRBV18; 7 nucleotides line up with TRBD1. V lost 2 bases, J lost 12 bases, and 6 bases stayed unmatched. Germline CDR1 and CDR2: KGHSH and LQKENI. The CDR3 has 12 residues. CDR3 DNA sequence: TGTGCCAGCTCACCAGCCGACAGGGACACTTTCTTT. Its translation: CASSPADRDTFF.

The rearrangement links TRBV11-3 to TRBJ1-1; the D is unclear. CDR3 length: 12 residues. The germline V gene has CDR1 SGHNT and CDR2 YENEEA. Trimming shortened V by 1 base and J by 6 bases, and 6 bases separated the two germline ends. The CDR3 DNA reads as TGTGCCAGCAGCTTAGCGGCGGCTGAAGCTTTCTTT. Its protein is CASSLAAAEAFF.

The chain has TRBV6-1 and TRBJ1-6; no definite D call. This CDR3 comprises 16 residues. V lost 0 bases and J lost 6, with 12 bases in between. CDR1 and CDR2 (germline): MNHNS, SASEGT. CDR3 in DNA: TGTGCCAGCAGTGAAGCGCATCTCAGATTTAATTCACCCCTCCACTTT. As protein: CASSEAHLRFNSPLHF.

Here the CDR3 reads CASSPIDRGNNGYTF. Here the CDR3 DNA reads TGTGCCAGCAGCCCAATTGACAGGGGGAATAATGGCTACACCTTC. This sequence joins TRBV28 and TRBJ1-2, with 9 bases matching TRBD1. CDR1 and CDR2 from the germline V gene are MDHEN and SYDVKM. The CDR3 spans 15 residues. Germline trimming cut 6 bases from V and 6 bases from J; bases unmatched to any gene: 11.

The chain is built from TRBV7-8 and TRBJ1-2; maybe TRBD1 (6 bases). The CDR3 runs 14 residues. Trimming removed 5 bases from V and 4 bases from J, with 14 bases in between. Germline CDR1 is SGHVS and CDR2 is FQNEAQ. This chain's CDR3 is CASSLRQGSYGYTF. CDR3 bases: TGTGCCAGCAGCCTACGGCAGGGGTCCTATGGCTACACCTTC.

This chain joins TRBV18 and TRBJ1-4; D is unresolved. Germline V gene data show CDR1 as KGHSH and CDR2 as LQKENI. This CDR3 is built from 14 residues. V shed 2 bases and J shed 7 bases, with 11 bases lying between them. The CDR3 DNA reads TGTGCCAGCTCACCAACCCGACGGAGTGAAAAACTGTTTTTT. Protein sequence: CASSPTRRSEKLFF. The whole variable domain, filled in from reference TRBV18 and TRBJ1-4, reads NAGVMQNPRHLVRRRGQEARLRCSPMKGHSHVYWYRQLPEEGLKFMVYLQKENIIDESGMPKERFSAEFPKEGPSILRIQQVVRGDSAAYFCASSPTRRSEKLFFGSGTQLSVL.